The entry below gives a single T cell receptor (beta chain) sequence along with its context. This sample was included in a study of CD8 T cells in Susac syndrome. Roughly 0.45 to 1 ug RNA was reverse transcribed with random hexamers. The authors amplified TCR beta CDR3 across 54 Vbeta and 13 Jbeta using immunoSEQ multiplex PCR. TCRdb fed the immunoSEQ multiplex PCR reads into MiXCR, producing one record per CDR3 protein. The sample shows roughly 150,000 distinct CDR3 sequences, approximately 94% of them seen only once. Deletions cut 0 bases from V and 4 bases from J, with 9 bases between. Germline assignment: CDR1 DFQATT and CDR2 SNEGSKA (reference sequence). The CDR3 runs 13 residues.

The chain links TRBV20-1 to TRBJ1-2; D possibly corresponds to TRBD1 (5 bases). Sequencing input: CD4+ T cells from PBMCs. The TCR sequence derives from a human donor with Susac syndrome. CDR3 residues: CSARDGAVYGYTF. The CDR3 DNA sequence: TGCAGTGCTAGAGACGGGGCTGTCTATGGCTACACCTTC.